What follows are 3 T cell receptor beta chains derived from one specimen sequenced in a study of shared clonotypes between healthy human individuals. Clones were read by immunoSEQ multiplex PCR, and TCRdb kept only the in-frame ones, dropping some. This repertoire shows more than 400,000 clones, 65% to 85% found once; its top ten account for 10% to 15%. The sequencing input was PBMCs. The receptors originated from a woman in her 40s in good health. Some clones in this sample may be carry-over from other donors' samples.

With respect to this clone: A far larger clone is off by one base, so a read error is likely. This specimen includes other DNA sequences encoding the same CDR3. The CDR3 bases are TGTGCCAGCTCACCGACCATCCAGGACACTAACTACGGCTACACCTTC. This codes for CASSPTIQDTNYGYTF. V usage is TRBV18 and J usage is TRBJ1-2; a possible D gene is TRBD1 (5 bases). Germline V gene lookup returns CDR1 KGHSH and CDR2 LQKENI. CDR3 length equals 16 residues. The full variable domain, with the rest looked up from reference TRBV18 and TRBJ1-2, is NAGVMQNPRHLVRRRGQEARLRCSPMKGHSHVYWYRQLPEEGLKFMVYLQKENIIDESGMPKERFSAEFPKEGPSILRIQQVVRGDSAAYFCASSPTIQDTNYGYTFGSGTRLTVV.

The chain is built from TRBV27 and TRBJ2-1, with D possibly TRBD1 on 6 matching bases. CDR1 is MNHEY and CDR2 is SMNVEV in the germline V gene (reference sequence). Between the trimmed V and J ends, which lost 10 bases and 2 bases, there was a span of 15 bases. CDR3 length: 14 residues. CDR3 region: CATRGGSPYNEQFF. DNA for the CDR3: TGTGCCACCCGAGGGGGAAGCCCCTACAATGAGCAGTTCTTC.

The chain couples TRBV6-1 to TRBJ1-1; unclear D gene. Germline V gene data show CDR1 as MNHNS and CDR2 as SASEGT. This CDR3 is built from 14 residues. V lost 7 bases, J lost 4 bases, and 16 bases lay in between. In DNA, the CDR3 is TGTGCCAGCAAGGCTACGGTGGTCGGCACTGAAGCTTTCTTT. Its translation is CASKATVVGTEAFF.